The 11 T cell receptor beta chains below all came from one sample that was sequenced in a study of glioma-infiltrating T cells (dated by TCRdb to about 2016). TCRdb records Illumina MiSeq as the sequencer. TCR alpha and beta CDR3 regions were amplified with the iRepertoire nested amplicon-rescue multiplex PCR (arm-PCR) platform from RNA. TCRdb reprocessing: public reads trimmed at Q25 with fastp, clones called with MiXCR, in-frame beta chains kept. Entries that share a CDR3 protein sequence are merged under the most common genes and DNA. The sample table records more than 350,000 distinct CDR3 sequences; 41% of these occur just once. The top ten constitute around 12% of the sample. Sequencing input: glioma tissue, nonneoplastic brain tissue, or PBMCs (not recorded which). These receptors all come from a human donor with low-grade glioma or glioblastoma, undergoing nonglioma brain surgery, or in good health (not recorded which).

The CDR3 protein is CASSSGSNQPQHF. DNA for the CDR3: TGTGCCAGCAGCTCAGGTAGCAATCAGCCCCAGCATTTT. This chain connects TRBV7-8 to TRBJ1-5; D gene unclear. V shed 4 bases and J shed 0 bases, with 4 bases lying between them. The CDR3 consists of 13 residues. Germline CDR1 SGHVS, CDR2 FQNEAQ.

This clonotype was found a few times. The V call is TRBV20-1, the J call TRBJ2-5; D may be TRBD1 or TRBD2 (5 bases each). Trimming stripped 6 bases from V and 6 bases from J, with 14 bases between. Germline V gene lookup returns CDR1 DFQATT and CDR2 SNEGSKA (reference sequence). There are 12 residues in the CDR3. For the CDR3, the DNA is TGCAGTGCCCCCGATTGGGGGAAGACCCAGTACTTC. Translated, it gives CSAPDWGKTQYF.

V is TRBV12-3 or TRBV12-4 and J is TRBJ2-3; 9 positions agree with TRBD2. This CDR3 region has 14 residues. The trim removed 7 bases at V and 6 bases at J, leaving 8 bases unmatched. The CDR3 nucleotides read TGTGCCAGCATTCCCGCGGGGGGGCCCGATACGCAGTATTTT. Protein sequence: CASIPAGGPDTQYF.

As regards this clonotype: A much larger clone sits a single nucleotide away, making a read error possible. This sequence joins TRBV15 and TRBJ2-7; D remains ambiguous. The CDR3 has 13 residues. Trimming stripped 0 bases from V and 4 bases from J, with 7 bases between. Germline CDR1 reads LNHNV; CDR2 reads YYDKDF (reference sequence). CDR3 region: CATSRDNEYEQYF. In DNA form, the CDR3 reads TGTGCCACCAGCAGAGATAACGAGTACGAGCAGTACTTC.

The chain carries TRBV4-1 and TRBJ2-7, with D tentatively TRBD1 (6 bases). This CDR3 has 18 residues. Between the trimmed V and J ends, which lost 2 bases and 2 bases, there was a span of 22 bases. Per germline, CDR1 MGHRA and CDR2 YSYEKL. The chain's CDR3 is CASSQRVSGQLPPYEQYF. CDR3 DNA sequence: TGCGCCAGCAGCCAACGAGTCTCGGGACAACTCCCCCCCTACGAGCAGTACTTC.

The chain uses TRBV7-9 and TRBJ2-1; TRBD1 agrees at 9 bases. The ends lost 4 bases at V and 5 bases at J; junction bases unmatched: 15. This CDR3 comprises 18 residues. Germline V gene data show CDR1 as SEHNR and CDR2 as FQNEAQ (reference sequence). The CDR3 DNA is TGTGCCAGCAGCTCCCCCAGAGAAGACAGGGGGGCCGACAATGAGCAGTTCTTC. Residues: CASSSPREDRGADNEQFF.

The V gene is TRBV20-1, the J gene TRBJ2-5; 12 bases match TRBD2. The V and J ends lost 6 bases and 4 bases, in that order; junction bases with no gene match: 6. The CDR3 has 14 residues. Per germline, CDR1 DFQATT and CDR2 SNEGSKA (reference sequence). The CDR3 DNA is TGCAGTGCCGTTCTAGCGGGAGGGGGAGAGACCCAGTACTTC. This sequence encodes CSAVLAGGGETQYF.

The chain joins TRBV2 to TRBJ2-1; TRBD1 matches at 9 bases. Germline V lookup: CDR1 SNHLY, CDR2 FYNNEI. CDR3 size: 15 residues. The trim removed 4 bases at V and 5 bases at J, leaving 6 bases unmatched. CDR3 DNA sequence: TGTGCCAGCAGTGTCAGGGGACAGGGTGACAATGAGCAGTTCTTC. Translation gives CASSVRGQGDNEQFF. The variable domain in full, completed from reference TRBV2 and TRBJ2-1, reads EPEVTQTPSHQVTQMGQEVILRCVPISNHLYFYWYRQILGQKVEFLVSFYNNEISEKSEIFDDQFSVERPDGSNFTLKIRSTKLEDSAMYFCASSVRGQGDNEQFFGPGTRLTVL.

CDR3 nucleotides: TGTGCCAGCAGCTCATCGTGGGAGCAGTTCTTC. It translates to CASSSSWEQFF. The gene calls are TRBV28 and TRBJ2-1; D gene uncertain. Deletions cut 6 bases from V and 10 bases from J, with 10 bases between. CDR1 is MDHEN and CDR2 is SYDVKM in the germline V gene. This CDR3 has 11 residues.

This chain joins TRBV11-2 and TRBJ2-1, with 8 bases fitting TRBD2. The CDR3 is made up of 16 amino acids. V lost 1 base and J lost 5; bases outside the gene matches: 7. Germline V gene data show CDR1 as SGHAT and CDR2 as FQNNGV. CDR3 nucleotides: TGTGCCAGCAGCTTAGTCTCCGGGAGGGCCCACAATGAGCAGTTCTTC. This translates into CASSLVSGRAHNEQFF.

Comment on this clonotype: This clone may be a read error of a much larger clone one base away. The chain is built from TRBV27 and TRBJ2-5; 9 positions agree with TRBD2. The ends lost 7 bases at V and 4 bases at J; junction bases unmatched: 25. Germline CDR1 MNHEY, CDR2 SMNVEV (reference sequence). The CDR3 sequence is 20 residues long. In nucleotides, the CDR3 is TGTGCCAGCACCCCGTTGAGCCGGGGTATAGCGGGAGTATCGAGAGAGACCCAGTACTTC. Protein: CASTPLSRGIAGVSRETQYF.